One sample yielded the 30 T cell receptor beta chains listed below, sequenced in a study of blood T cell repertoires in COVID-19. Method: immunoSEQ multiplex PCR; TCRdb's copy keeps in-frame clones and lacks some. The table lists about 190,000 clones, about 83% of them singletons. The specimen was peripheral blood. All receptors come from a man aged 45-65 years with active or convalescent COVID-19.

The sample holds a few counts of this clone. V and J are TRBV19 and TRBJ2-1; possibly TRBD1 for D (5 bases). Trimming removed 7 bases from V and 0 bases from J, with 13 bases in between. The CDR3 extends over 15 amino acids. Germline CDR1 is LNHDA and CDR2 is SQIVND (reference sequence). CDR3 bases: TGTGCCAGTACCTTCGACAGATACTCCTACAATGAGCAGTTCTTC. Encoded protein: CASTFDRYSYNEQFF.

V gene TRBV3-1 (or the pseudogene TRBV3-2) combines with J gene TRBJ2-5; the match to TRBD1 covers 7 bases. The V gene's germline CDR1 is LGHDT and CDR2 YNNKEL (reference sequence). Trimming took 0 bases from V and 5 from J; bases not matched to a gene: 12. CDR3 length: 17 amino acids. This CDR3 is CASSQEIMGQRWETQYF. The CDR3 coding sequence is TGTGCCAGCAGCCAAGAGATTATGGGACAGCGTTGGGAGACCCAGTACTTC.

The V gene is TRBV13, the J gene TRBJ1-2, with unresolved D. The germline V gene encodes CDR1 PRHDT and CDR2 FYEKMQ (reference sequence). The V and J ends lost 1 base and 2 bases respectively, with 11 bases between them. The length of the CDR3 is 15 residues. In nucleotides, the CDR3 is TGTGCCAGCAGCTTAGTGAACCCGACAAACTATGGCTACACCTTC. Translating it yields CASSLVNPTNYGYTF.

This chain joins TRBV5-4 and TRBJ1-1; the D gene is possibly TRBD1 (6 bases). This CDR3 has 15 amino acids. Per germline, CDR1 SGHNT and CDR2 YYREEE (reference sequence). The V and J ends lost 0 bases and 6 bases respectively, with 15 bases between them. The CDR3 DNA is TGTGCCAGCAGCTTGGCCGGGGGGGCGAGGTCTGAAGCTTTCTTT. Residues: CASSLAGGARSEAFF.

The V gene is TRBV28, the J gene TRBJ2-1; D not certain. Per the germline V gene, CDR1 is MDHEN and CDR2 is SYDVKM. CDR3 size: 12 residues. V was shortened by 5 bases and J by 4 bases, with 6 bases between the two germline ends. DNA of the CDR3: TGTGCCAGCAGTCCTCTTTACAATGAGCAGTTCTTC. Protein sequence: CASSPLYNEQFF. Filled out from reference TRBV28 and TRBJ2-1, the complete variable domain reads DVKVTQSSRYLVKRTGEKVFLECVQDMDHENMFWYRQDPGLGLRLIYFSYDVKMKEKGDIPEGYSVSREKKERFSLILESASTNQTSMYLCASSPLYNEQFFGPGTRLTVL.

The CDR3 loop reads CASSQAAGSGNTIYF. The CDR3 DNA is TGTGCCAGCAGCCAAGCGGCAGGCTCTGGAAACACCATATATTTT. This rearrangement joins TRBV3-1 (or the pseudogene TRBV3-2) to TRBJ1-3, with D hard to call. Germline lookup yields CDR1 LGHDT and CDR2 YNNKEL (reference sequence). The CDR3 covers 15 residues. V gave up 1 base and J gave up 0 bases, with 7 bases separating them.

The chain has TRBV2 and TRBJ1-4; D perhaps matches TRBD1 (6 bases). The V gene lost 2 bases and the J gene lost 9 bases, with 22 bases spanning the gap. CDR3 length: 17 residues. Germline CDR1 reads SNHLY; CDR2 reads FYNNEI. The DNA for the CDR3 is TGTGCCAGCAGTGAAAATTTTTTAGGACAGCCAGGAAAAAAACTGTTTTTT. Encoded protein: CASSENFLGQPGKKLFF.

This clone was recorded a few times. Distinct nucleotide sequences in the sample also encode this CDR3. The chain joins TRBV18 to TRBJ1-4; no definite D call. This CDR3 has 15 amino acids. Per the germline V gene, CDR1 is KGHSH and CDR2 is LQKENI. V shed 1 base and J shed 5 bases, with 11 bases lying between them. In DNA, the CDR3 is TGTGCCAGCTCACCACTGTCGGGTCAAAATGAAAAACTGTTTTTT. Translation gives CASSPLSGQNEKLFF.

The rearrangement uses TRBV7-2 and TRBJ2-7; 7 nucleotides match TRBD1. The CDR3 sequence is 16 residues long. Germline V gene data show CDR1 as SGHTA and CDR2 as FQGNSA. V lost 3 bases, J lost 1 base, and 9 bases stayed unmatched. The CDR3 sequence is CASSFLSGGHSYEQYF. The CDR3 DNA sequence: TGTGCCAGCAGCTTCTTGTCAGGGGGTCATTCCTACGAGCAGTACTTC. The full variable domain, its missing parts supplied by reference TRBV7-2 and TRBJ2-7, is GAGVSQSPSNKVTEKGKDVELRCDPISGHTALYWYRQSLGQGLEFLIYFQGNSAPDKSGLPSDRFSAERTGGSVSTLTIQRTQQEDSAVYLCASSFLSGGHSYEQYFGPGTRLTVT.

The chain recombines TRBV6-5 with TRBJ1-1; TRBD1 matches at 7 bases. Germline V gives CDR1 MNHEY, CDR2 SVGAGI. The CDR3 is made up of 14 amino acids. V shed 6 bases and J 1 base; nucleotides not matched to a gene: 5. The CDR3, as DNA: TGTGCCAGCAGCAGGGGGGACCCGAACACTGAAGCTTTCTTT. It translates to CASSRGDPNTEAFF.

V is TRBV11-2 and J is TRBJ2-3, with 13 bases fitting TRBD2. The CDR3 loop spans 16 amino acids. In germline, CDR1 is SGHAT, CDR2 FQNNGV. Trimming cost V 5 bases and J 4 bases; bases outside gene matches: 6. The CDR3 loop is CASSTGLAGVSDTQYF. DNA of the CDR3: TGTGCCAGCAGCACCGGACTAGCGGGAGTTTCAGATACGCAGTATTTT. The whole variable domain, remainder taken from reference TRBV11-2 and TRBJ2-3, is EAGVAQSPRYKIIEKRQSVAFWCNPISGHATLYWYQQILGQGPKLLIQFQNNGVVDDSQLPKDRFSAERLKGVDSTLKIQPAKLEDSAVYLCASSTGLAGVSDTQYFGPGTRLTVL.

The sample holds one count of this clone. The chain carries TRBV7-9 and TRBJ1-2; D remains unclear. Per the germline V gene, CDR1 is SEHNR and CDR2 is FQNEAQ (reference sequence). The CDR3 has 12 amino acids. The V and J ends lost 9 bases and 7 bases respectively, with 15 bases between them. This CDR3 is CASFEGEIGYTF. The CDR3 DNA reads TGTGCCAGTTTCGAGGGTGAGATTGGCTACACCTTC.

About this clone: The identical CDR3 is also encoded by other nucleotide sequences in the sample. The chain couples TRBV11-2 to TRBJ1-1, with 10 bases lining up with TRBD1. V lost 3 bases to trimming and J lost 4 bases; unmatched junction nucleotides: 2. The CDR3 is made up of 14 amino acids. Germline V gives CDR1 SGHAT, CDR2 FQNNGV. CDR3 DNA sequence: TGTGCCAGCAGCTTCGGGACAGGGGTCACTGAAGCTTTCTTT. This translates into CASSFGTGVTEAFF.

The rearrangement links TRBV6-2 or TRBV6-3 to TRBJ2-3; 12 bases map to TRBD2. This CDR3 contains 18 residues. In germline, CDR1 is MNHEY, CDR2 SVGEGT. With V trimmed by 5 bases and J by 2 bases, 11 bases remained unmatched. This CDR3 is CASSTKRLAGVITDTQYF. CDR3 nucleotide sequence: TGTGCCAGCAGTACCAAAAGACTAGCGGGGGTCATCACAGATACGCAGTATTTT.

This sequence joins TRBV27 and TRBJ2-7; TRBD2 matches at 11 bases. Germline CDR1 and CDR2: MNHEY and SMNVEV (reference sequence). The CDR3 is 16 residues long. Trimming removed 4 bases from V and 0 bases from J; junction bases left unmatched: 5. The CDR3 protein is CASSSTLAGGSYEQYF. CDR3 coding DNA: TGTGCCAGCAGTTCTACTCTAGCGGGAGGCTCCTACGAGCAGTACTTC.

In its sample, this clone was seen a few times. J is TRBJ2-7 and V is TRBV6-5; 9 nucleotides match TRBD1. The CDR3 contains 13 residues. Trimming at V came to 6 bases and at J to 3 bases, leaving 3 bases not matched to a gene. Per the germline V gene, CDR1 is MNHEY and CDR2 is SVGAGI. Here the CDR3 reads CASRDRGDYEQYF. The CDR3 region has the DNA TGTGCCAGCAGGGACAGGGGAGACTACGAGCAGTACTTC.

The V and J genes are TRBV18 and TRBJ1-6; tentatively, D is TRBD1 (5 bases). V gave up 3 bases and J gave up 3 bases, with 9 bases separating them. Per the germline V gene, CDR1 is KGHSH and CDR2 is LQKENI. The CDR3 runs 15 residues. The CDR3 here is CASSPLDNYNSPLHF. For the CDR3, the DNA is TGTGCCAGCTCACCGCTGGACAACTATAATTCACCCCTCCACTTT.

The chain uses TRBV9 and TRBJ2-2, with D possibly TRBD1 on 6 matching bases. Looked up from germline, CDR1 is SGDLS and CDR2 is YYNGEE. The CDR3 contains 16 residues. Trimming removed 4 bases at V and 0 bases at J, with 13 bases between. The CDR3 here is CASSIEQGPNTGELFF. The CDR3 nucleotides read TGTGCCAGCAGCATCGAACAGGGTCCGAACACCGGGGAGCTGTTTTTT.

The V call is TRBV18, the J call TRBJ2-7; 8 bases are a match to TRBD2. V shed 3 bases, J shed 5 bases, and the junction held 12 bases outside the gene matches. Germline CDR1 is KGHSH and CDR2 is LQKENI. The length of the CDR3 is 16 residues. CDR3 amino acids: CASSPGHSGIGHEQYF. The CDR3 region has the DNA TGTGCCAGCTCACCGGGTCATAGCGGGATAGGTCACGAGCAGTACTTC.

This clone was seen ten or more times. This rearrangement joins TRBV10-1 to TRBJ2-3; 7 positions agree with TRBD2. From germline, CDR1 is WNHNN and CDR2 SYGVQD (reference sequence). The CDR3 covers 20 residues. The junction had 22 bases not matched to a gene; V was cut back by 0 bases and J by 7 bases. The CDR3 is CASSESRLRGPRAGSYTQYF. CDR3 coding DNA: TGCGCCAGCAGTGAGTCAAGGCTTCGGGGTCCTAGAGCGGGGAGTTATACGCAGTATTTT.

The V call is TRBV18, the J call TRBJ2-7, with D possibly being TRBD1 or TRBD2 (7 bases each). Germline V lookup: CDR1 KGHSH, CDR2 LQKENI. The V end lost 6 bases, the J end lost 4 bases, and 16 bases lay between the germline ends. This CDR3 is 14 amino acids long. The CDR3 bases are TGTGCCAGCTCCCCAGGGGGAGGGAGTTACGAGCAGTACTTC. Its protein is CASSPGGGSYEQYF. Full variable domain (outside the CDR3, taken from reference TRBV18 and TRBJ2-7): NAGVMQNPRHLVRRRGQEARLRCSPMKGHSHVYWYRQLPEEGLKFMVYLQKENIIDESGMPKERFSAEFPKEGPSILRIQQVVRGDSAAYFCASSPGGGSYEQYFGPGTRLTVT.

The rearrangement uses TRBV6-5 and TRBJ2-7; D is ambiguous. V lost 2 bases, J lost 0 bases, and 11 bases lay in between. The CDR3 spans 15 residues. Germline loops: CDR1 MNHEY, CDR2 SVGAGI. Here the CDR3 DNA reads TGTGCCAGCAGTTACGGAGTGGCGCTCTCCTACGAGCAGTACTTC. Its protein product is CASSYGVALSYEQYF.

This clone was seen only a few times. Mismatch with germline at one junction end may stem from a read error. The chain couples TRBV19 to TRBJ1-1; 7 bases align to TRBD1. Germline CDR1 reads LNHDA; CDR2 reads SQIVND (reference sequence). This CDR3 has 14 residues. The CDR3 sequence is CASSSGDDRDEAFF. The CDR3 DNA reads as TGTGCCAGCAGTAGTGGGGATGACAGGGATGAAGCTTTCTTT.

The V call is TRBV24-1, the J call TRBJ2-3; 8 bases are shared with TRBD1. With 5 bases clipped from V and 5 bases from J, the junction kept 8 bases outside the gene matches. In germline, CDR1 is KGHDR, CDR2 SFDVKD. The CDR3 extends over 15 amino acids. The CDR3 reads CATSGTGISGDTQYF. The CDR3 DNA reads as TGTGCCACCAGTGGGACAGGGATATCCGGAGATACGCAGTATTTT.

Notes on this clone: Other nucleotide sequences from this sample produce the same CDR3. The chain combines TRBV5-6 with TRBJ1-6; D might be TRBD1 (6 bases). The CDR3 runs 14 residues. V was shortened by 3 bases and J by 6 bases, with 10 bases between the two germline ends. Per germline, CDR1 SGHDT and CDR2 YYEEEE. The CDR3 nucleotides are TGTGCCAGCAGCTCTGACAGGAGTAATTCACCCCTCCACTTT. Translated, it gives CASSSDRSNSPLHF.

The chain combines TRBV5-1 with TRBJ1-4; D is unresolved. Trimming removed 1 base from V and 4 bases from J, with 8 bases in between. This CDR3 comprises 14 residues. CDR1 is SGHRS and CDR2 is YFSETQ in the germline V gene. CDR3 in amino acids: CASSLLQYNEKLFF. The CDR3 DNA reads as TGCGCCAGCAGCTTGCTCCAGTATAATGAAAAACTGTTTTTT.

The V gene is TRBV5-6, the J gene TRBJ1-3; 9 nucleotides agree with TRBD1. The CDR3 extends over 16 amino acids. Germline CDR1 reads SGHDT; CDR2 reads YYEEEE. The V gene end was trimmed by 4 bases and the J gene end by 3 bases; junction bases not matched to a gene: 8. The CDR3: CASSIHRGPIGNTIYF. Written as DNA, the CDR3 is TGTGCCAGCAGCATTCACAGGGGGCCCATTGGAAACACCATATATTTT.

The chain links TRBV15 to TRBJ2-2; TRBD1 matches at 12 bases. The CDR3 extends over 16 amino acids. The V segment lost 2 bases and the J segment 4 bases; nucleotides outside the gene matches: 2. Germline-derived CDR1 and CDR2 are LNHNV and YYDKDF (reference sequence). The CDR3: CATSRPGQGATGELFF. In nucleotides, the CDR3 is TGTGCCACCAGCAGACCGGGACAGGGGGCCACCGGGGAGCTGTTTTTT.

CDR3 nucleotides: TGTGCCAGCAGTTCCCCCGGACTAGCGGGCTCCTACGAGCAGTACTTC. Its translation is CASSSPGLAGSYEQYF. The chain couples TRBV6-5 to TRBJ2-7; 11 bases map to TRBD2. The germline V gene has CDR1 MNHEY and CDR2 SVGAGI. The CDR3 is made up of 16 amino acids. V dropped 4 bases and J dropped 0; count of bases not matched to a gene: 5.

This sequence joins TRBV10-3 and TRBJ1-4, with a tentative D call TRBD1 (6 bases). This CDR3 spans 13 amino acids. V gave up 6 bases and J gave up 5 bases, with 10 bases separating them. Germline CDR1 reads ENHRY; CDR2 reads SYGVKD. The CDR3 bases are TGTGCCATCAGCGCCAGGGGAAATGAAAAACTGTTTTTT. Its translation: CAISARGNEKLFF.